This T cell receptor (beta chain) stems from a study of cytomegalovirus exposure and HLA in healthy donors. Whole-study results and caveats: Productive status was seen about 90% or about 30% of the time for most TCR beta V segments in an earlier analysis. The study recorded more than 150 TCR beta chains that were cytomegalovirus-associated. Specificity of a few CMV-associated chains for CMV antigens was verified in vitro. Later analysis identified a missense DCLRE1C variant that was linked to TCR beta V- and J-gene trimming.

The length of the CDR3 is 16 residues. V gave up 4 bases and J gave up 0 bases; unmatched junction bases: 6. Germline V gives CDR1 SGHRS, CDR2 YFSETQ. Regarding this clone: Its antigen is not known.

Use of 60 Vbeta and 13 Jbeta primers characterized the PCR. Measured with immunoSEQ multiplex PCR; TCRdb has only the in-frame clones, and not every one. The top ten clones hold nearly 7% of a sample with 120,000 to 150,000 clones, about 78% of them seen once. The receptor's source is a man aged 35 to 55 in good health and CMV-seropositive. This chain connects TRBV5-1 to TRBJ1-3; 8 nucleotides match TRBD1. The sample taken for sequencing was PBMCs. CDR3 loop: CASSLGTGVSGNTIYF. The CDR3 nucleotides read TGCGCCAGCAGCCTCGGGACAGGAGTCTCTGGAAACACCATATATTTT. The variable domain in full, completed from reference TRBV5-1 and TRBJ1-3, reads KAGVTQTPRYLIKTRGQQVTLSCSPISGHRSVSWYQQTPGQGLQFLFEYFSETQRNKGNFPGRFSGRQFSNSRSEMNVSTLELGDSALYLCASSLGTGVSGNTIYFGEGSWLTVV.